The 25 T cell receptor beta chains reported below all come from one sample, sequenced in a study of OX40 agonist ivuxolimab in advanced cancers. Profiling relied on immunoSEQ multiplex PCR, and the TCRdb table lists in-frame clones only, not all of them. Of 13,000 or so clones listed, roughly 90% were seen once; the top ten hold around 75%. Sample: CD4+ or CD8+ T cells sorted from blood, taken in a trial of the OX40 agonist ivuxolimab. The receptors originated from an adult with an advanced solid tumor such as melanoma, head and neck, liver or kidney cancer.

For the CDR3, the DNA is TGTGCCAGCTCACCGGAGAGGACAGATACGCAGTATTTT. This translates into CASSPERTDTQYF. The chain has TRBV18 and TRBJ2-3, with no clear D. The CDR3 consists of 13 residues. Germline CDR1 KGHSH, CDR2 LQKENI. With 3 bases removed from V and 3 bases from J, the gap between germline ends came to 7 bases.

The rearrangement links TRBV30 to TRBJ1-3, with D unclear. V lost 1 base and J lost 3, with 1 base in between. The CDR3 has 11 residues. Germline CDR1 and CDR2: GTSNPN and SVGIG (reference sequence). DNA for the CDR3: TGTGCCTGGAGTGGTGGAAACACCATATATTTT. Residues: CAWSGGNTIYF.

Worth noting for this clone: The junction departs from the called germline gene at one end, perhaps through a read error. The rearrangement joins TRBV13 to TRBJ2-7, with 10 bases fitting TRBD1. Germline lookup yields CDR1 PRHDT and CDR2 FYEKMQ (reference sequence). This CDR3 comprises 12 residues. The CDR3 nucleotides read TGTGCCAGCAGTTTTGGGAGGGACAGGGGAAACTTC. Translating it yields CASSFGRDRGNF.

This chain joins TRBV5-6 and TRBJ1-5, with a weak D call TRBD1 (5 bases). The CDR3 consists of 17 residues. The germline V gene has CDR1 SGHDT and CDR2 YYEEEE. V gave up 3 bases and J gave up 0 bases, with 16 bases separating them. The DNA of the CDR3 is TGTGCCAGCAGCTCCGGGACGGAATTTTATAGCAATCAGCCCCAGCATTTT. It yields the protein CASSSGTEFYSNQPQHF.

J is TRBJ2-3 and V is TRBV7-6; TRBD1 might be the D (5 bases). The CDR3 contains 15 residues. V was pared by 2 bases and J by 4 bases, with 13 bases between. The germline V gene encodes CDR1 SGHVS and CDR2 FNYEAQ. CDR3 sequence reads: CASSLRPGSPDTQYF. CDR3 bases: TGTGCCAGCAGCTTAAGACCAGGGTCCCCAGATACGCAGTATTTT.

CDR3 amino acids: CASSVGPISYEQYF. In DNA form, the CDR3 reads TGTGCCAGCAGCGTAGGTCCGATCTCCTACGAGCAGTACTTC. This chain joins TRBV9 and TRBJ2-7; D is uncertain. V lost 0 bases and J lost 0, with 7 bases in between. Per the germline V gene, CDR1 is SGDLS and CDR2 is YYNGEE. The CDR3 length is 14 residues.

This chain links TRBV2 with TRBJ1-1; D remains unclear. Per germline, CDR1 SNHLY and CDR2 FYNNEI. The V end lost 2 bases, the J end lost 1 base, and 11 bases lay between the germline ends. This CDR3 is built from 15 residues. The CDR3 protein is CASSEYFGPNTEAFF. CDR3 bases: TGTGCCAGCAGTGAATATTTTGGACCGAACACTGAAGCTTTCTTT.

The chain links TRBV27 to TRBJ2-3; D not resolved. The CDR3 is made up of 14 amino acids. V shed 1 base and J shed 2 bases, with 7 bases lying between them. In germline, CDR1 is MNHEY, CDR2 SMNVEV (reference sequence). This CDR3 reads CASSLLGATDTQYF. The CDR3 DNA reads TGTGCCAGCAGTTTATTAGGAGCCACAGATACGCAGTATTTT.

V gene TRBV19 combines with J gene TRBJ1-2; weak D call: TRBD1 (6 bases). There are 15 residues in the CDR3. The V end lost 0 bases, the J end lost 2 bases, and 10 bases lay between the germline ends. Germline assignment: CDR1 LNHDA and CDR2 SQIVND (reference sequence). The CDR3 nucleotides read TGTGCCAGTAGTATAGATCTACAGGGAAACTATGGCTACACCTTC. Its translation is CASSIDLQGNYGYTF.

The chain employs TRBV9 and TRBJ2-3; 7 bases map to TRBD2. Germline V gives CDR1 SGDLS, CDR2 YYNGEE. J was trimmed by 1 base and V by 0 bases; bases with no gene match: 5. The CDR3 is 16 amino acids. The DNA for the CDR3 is TGTGCCAGCAGCGTAGGGAGCGGGGTAGGCACAGATACGCAGTATTTT. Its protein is CASSVGSGVGTDTQYF.

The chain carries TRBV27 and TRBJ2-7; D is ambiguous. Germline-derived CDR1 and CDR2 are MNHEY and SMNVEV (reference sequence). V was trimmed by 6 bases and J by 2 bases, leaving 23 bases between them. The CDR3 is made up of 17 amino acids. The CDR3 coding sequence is TGTGCCAGCAGACCCGGAACCCGACCCATTGCCACCTACGAGCAGTACTTC. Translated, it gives CASRPGTRPIATYEQYF.

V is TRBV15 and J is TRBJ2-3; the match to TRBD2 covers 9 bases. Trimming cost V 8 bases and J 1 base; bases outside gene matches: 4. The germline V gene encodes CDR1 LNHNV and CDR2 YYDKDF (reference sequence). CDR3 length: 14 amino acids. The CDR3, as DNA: TGTGCCACCGGTAGCGGGGGCCGCACAGATACGCAGTATTTT. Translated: CATGSGGRTDTQYF.

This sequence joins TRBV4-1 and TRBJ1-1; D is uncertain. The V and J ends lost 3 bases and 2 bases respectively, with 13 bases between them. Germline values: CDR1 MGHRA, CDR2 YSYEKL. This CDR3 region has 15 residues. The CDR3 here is CASSQSSGINTEAFF. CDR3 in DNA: TGCGCCAGCAGCCAGTCCTCGGGGATTAACACTGAAGCTTTCTTT.

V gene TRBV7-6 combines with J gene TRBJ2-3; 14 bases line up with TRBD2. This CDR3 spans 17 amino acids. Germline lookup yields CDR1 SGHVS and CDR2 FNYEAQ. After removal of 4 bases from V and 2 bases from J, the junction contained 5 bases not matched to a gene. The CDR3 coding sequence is TGTGCCAGCAGCTCAGGGACTAGCGGGAGTACCACAGATACGCAGTATTTT. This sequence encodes CASSSGTSGSTTDTQYF.

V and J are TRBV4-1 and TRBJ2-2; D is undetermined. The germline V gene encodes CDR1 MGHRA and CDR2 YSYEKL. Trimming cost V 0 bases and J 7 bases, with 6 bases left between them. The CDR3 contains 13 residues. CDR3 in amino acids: CASSQDVRGELFF. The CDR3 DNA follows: TGCGCCAGCAGCCAAGATGTCCGCGGGGAGCTGTTTTTT.

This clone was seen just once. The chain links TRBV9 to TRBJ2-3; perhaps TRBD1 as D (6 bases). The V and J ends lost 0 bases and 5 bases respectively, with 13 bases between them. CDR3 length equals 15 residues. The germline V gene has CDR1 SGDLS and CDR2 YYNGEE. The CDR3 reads CASSVANRVVDTQYF. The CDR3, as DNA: TGTGCCAGCAGCGTAGCAAACAGGGTAGTAGATACGCAGTATTTT.

CDR3 nucleotide sequence: TGTGCCAGCAGCTTAATGACAGGGATTCGAAAACAAGAGACCCAGTACTTC. Translation: CASSLMTGIRKQETQYF. This chain joins TRBV11-2 and TRBJ2-5; 7 nucleotides line up with TRBD1. V shed 2 bases and J 2 bases; nucleotides not matched to a gene: 11. In germline, CDR1 is SGHAT, CDR2 FQNNGV. The CDR3 spans 17 residues.

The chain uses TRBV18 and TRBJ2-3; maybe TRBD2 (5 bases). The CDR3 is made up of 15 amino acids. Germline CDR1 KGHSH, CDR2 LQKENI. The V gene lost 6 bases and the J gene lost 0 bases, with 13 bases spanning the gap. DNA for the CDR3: TGTGCCAGCTCTCCGTACAGCGGAAGCACAGATACGCAGTATTTT. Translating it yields CASSPYSGSTDTQYF.

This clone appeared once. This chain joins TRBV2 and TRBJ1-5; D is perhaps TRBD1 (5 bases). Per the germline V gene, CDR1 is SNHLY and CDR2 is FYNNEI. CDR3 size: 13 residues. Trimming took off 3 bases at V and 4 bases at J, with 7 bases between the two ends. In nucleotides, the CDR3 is TGTGCCAGCAGTGACAGGGAGAATCAGCCCCAGCATTTT. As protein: CASSDRENQPQHF.

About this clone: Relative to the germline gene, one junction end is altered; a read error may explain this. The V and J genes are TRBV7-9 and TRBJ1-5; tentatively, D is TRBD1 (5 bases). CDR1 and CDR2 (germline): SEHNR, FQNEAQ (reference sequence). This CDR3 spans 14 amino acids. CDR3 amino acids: CVSSLYGRDQPQHF. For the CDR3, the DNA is TGTGTCAGCAGCTTATATGGCAGGGATCAGCCCCAGCATTTT.

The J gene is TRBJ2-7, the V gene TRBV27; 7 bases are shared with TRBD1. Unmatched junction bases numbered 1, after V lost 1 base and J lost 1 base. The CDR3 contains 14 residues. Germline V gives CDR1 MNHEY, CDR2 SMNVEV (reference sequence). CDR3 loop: CASSLLQGSYEQYF. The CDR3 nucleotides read TGTGCCAGCAGTTTATTACAGGGGTCCTACGAGCAGTACTTC.

CDR3 residues: CASSLRTGHSSGNTIYF. The DNA of the CDR3 is TGTGCCAGTAGTCTACGAACGGGACACTCCTCTGGAAACACCATATATTTT. The chain combines TRBV19 with TRBJ1-3; TRBD1 might be the D (6 bases). Germline V gene lookup returns CDR1 LNHDA and CDR2 SQIVND (reference sequence). The CDR3 sequence is 17 residues long. The germline V and J ends were trimmed by 5 bases and 0 bases, with 17 bases remaining between them.

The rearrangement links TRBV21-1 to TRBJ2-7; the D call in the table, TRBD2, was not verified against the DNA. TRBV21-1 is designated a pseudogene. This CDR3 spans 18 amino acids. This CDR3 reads CASSKAAKLVRSGYEQYF. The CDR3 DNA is TGTGCCAGCAGCAAAGCTGCTAAACTAGTACGCTCGGGTTACGAGCAGTACTTC.

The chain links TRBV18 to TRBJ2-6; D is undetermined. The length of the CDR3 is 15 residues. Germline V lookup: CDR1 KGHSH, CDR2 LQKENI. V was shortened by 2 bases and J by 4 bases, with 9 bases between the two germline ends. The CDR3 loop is CASSPTHTGANVLTF. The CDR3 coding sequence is TGTGCCAGCTCACCAACACACACAGGGGCCAACGTCCTGACTTTC. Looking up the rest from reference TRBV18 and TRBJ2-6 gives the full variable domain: NAGVMQNPRHLVRRRGQEARLRCSPMKGHSHVYWYRQLPEEGLKFMVYLQKENIIDESGMPKERFSAEFPKEGPSILRIQQVVRGDSAAYFCASSPTHTGANVLTFGAGSRLTVL.

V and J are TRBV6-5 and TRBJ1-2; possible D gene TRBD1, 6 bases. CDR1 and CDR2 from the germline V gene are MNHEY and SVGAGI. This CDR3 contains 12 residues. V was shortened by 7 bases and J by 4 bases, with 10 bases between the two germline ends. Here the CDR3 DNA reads TGTGCCAGCATAGGGGGTGGCTATGGCTACACCTTC. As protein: CASIGGGYGYTF.